This T cell receptor (beta chain) was observed in a study of shared clonotypes between healthy human individuals (dated by TCRdb to the early 2020s). Notes on the research overall: Three men and a couple of women, aged 18 to 49 years, made up the cohort. Blood TCR repertoires of five healthy adults were deeply sequenced to estimate repertoire size and the extent of clonotype sharing between individuals. For each donor, three plates each were used for CD4 naive and CD4 memory, two plates were used for CD8 naive, and one plate was used for CD8 memory. Each donor's leukapheresis produced roughly between about 0.9 and 9.5 billion PBMCs. To increase sequencing depth and limit assay-specific biases, TCR repertoire library preparation and sequencing were carried out by different laboratories using diverse techniques.

With regard to this clone: Its recognized antigen is unknown. Base qualities are missing; no much larger clone stands one base away.

Study-wide findings and limitations: Because the study included only a small number of donors, the genetic and exposure-history diversity represented was limited. Even with the large sequencing depth, rarefaction of the sorted-subset datasets indicated that sequencing was incomplete. Compared with non-shared clonotypes, clonotypes shared by all four sorted-subset donors had higher generation probabilities. Based on pairwise subsampling, the degree of clonotype sharing among donors was expected to be affected by sequencing depth. Approximately 5% of naive CD4, around 3.5% of naive CD8, about 2.1% of memory CD4, and about 0.4% of memory CD8 clonotypes were shared across four donors. Sampling was restricted to blood, and TCR repertoires in tissues likely differ from the TCR repertoires found in blood. Estimated clonotype richness was generally larger for naive than for memory subsets.

V is pared back by 7 bases and J by 0 bases, with 13 bases lying between the germline termini. The CDR3, cysteine through phenylalanine, is 15 amino acids long. Kept here is only the CDR3 DNA, which spans 45 bases and is read in frame from base 1. According to the germline V gene, CDR1 reads SNHLY and CDR2 reads FYNNEI. Donors were healthy HIV-negative adults with no recently reported acute infections or vaccinations. Only Caucasian adults living in Nashville, Tennessee, USA were represented among the donors. CD4+ T cells were enriched through magnetic negative selection, after which naive cells were positively selected on CD45RA and the remaining negative fraction served as the memory subset. After blood collection by leukapheresis, PBMCs were isolated using Ficoll-Histopaque density gradient centrifugation and then cryopreserved in the vapor phase of liquid nitrogen. Analytical flow cytometry was used to check the purity and quantity of each magnetically sorted T cell population. Genomic DNA was isolated from each sorted fraction and quantified by UV absorbance on a Nanodrop 2000c.

Using the deep immunoSEQ assay, TCR CDR3 regions were amplified from genomic DNA by multiplex PCR. For each cell subset, the extracted genomic DNA was distributed evenly across all wells of several immunoSEQ 96-well plates, and each plate served as one replicate. Each replicate PCR for sorted subsets received about 220 ng genomic DNA, equal to about 30,000 T cell genomes. The purified libraries were quantified using a Qubit 3.0 fluorometer, sized with a Bioanalyzer 2100, and then quantified again using the KAPA Library Quantification kit. Every immunoSEQ 96-well plate was sequenced on a dedicated single-read 150-cycle Illumina NextSeq 550 flow cell. As for how the authors treated the data: Because the immunoSEQ output included only junctional sequences and no quality scores, the filtering could not be the same as the filtering used for full-length reads. To assign V/J genes and CDR3, sequences were annotated using PyIR, a Python wrapper for IgBLAST v1.9, with IMGT germline references. Any read was removed if the V/J assignment was weak (E-value above 1e-6), the CDR3 was missing, or the read contained stop codons, out-of-frame junctions, or ambiguous translated residues. V3J clonotypes were defined as sequences sharing an identical inferred V gene, J gene, and CDR3 amino acid sequence. Percentage overlap between repertoires was calculated by dividing the number of shared unique clonotypes by the size of the smaller repertoire. Repertoire richness was assessed with RTK rarefaction, the Chao1 estimator, and Recon v2.1 estimates of unobserved clonotypes. Generation probabilities were computed with OLGA for all TCRbeta clonotypes obtained by the gDNA method from several donors. The table comes from immuneACCESS by way of TCRdb, which keeps in-frame sequences with V and J called. Part of the clones is missing from these tables; in studies checked, under half for an unresolved V gene and the rest for unknown reasons. That table supplies the V and J calls and clone size; D and trimming were determined from the DNA. Across this sample there are about 2.4 million clones, with 80% to 95% seen only once. About 0.39% of the sample is held by the ten biggest clonotypes.

The chain couples TRBV2 to TRBJ2-1; no confident D gene assignment can be made. The sequencing sample was made of naive CD4+ T cells from PBMCs. The intended sense of this specimen's cell subset or site label: CD45RA+ positively selected. The receptor comes from a man younger than 35 in good health. Some clones in this sample may be carry-over from other donors' samples. Read as DNA, the sequence is TGTGCCAGCACAAGGGATCCGAGCTCCTACAATGAGCAGTTCTTC. Translated, it gives CASTRDPSSYNEQFF.